This is a list of T cell receptor beta chains from one sample in a study of T-cell memory formation after mild COVID-19. TCRdb re-derived calls from the 5' RACE reads in MiXCR, one entry per CDR3 protein. This table holds hundreds of thousands of distinct CDR3 sequences, approximately 27% found once. Sequenced: PBMCs or a T cell subset sorted from them (not recorded which). All receptors come from an adult woman who had mild COVID-19 (a few samples of this study predate the infection). Cell type and time point are not known. The conserved cysteine and the conserved F or W are not part of the CDR3 here. Fields, in order: V gene, J gene, CDR3 protein.

V gene: TRBV7-9
J gene: TRBJ2-3
CDR3 protein: ASSPRRGDRDTQY

V gene: TRBV6-5
J gene: TRBJ2-7
CDR3 protein: ASSYERVTYEQY

V gene: TRBV10-2
J gene: TRBJ2-7
CDR3 protein: ASSTQAQTYEQY

V gene: TRBV30
J gene: TRBJ2-7
CDR3 protein: AWKQIQGDNSYEQY

V gene: TRBV6-5
J gene: TRBJ2-6
CDR3 protein: ASSYFPGSSGANVLT

V gene: TRBV12-5
J gene: TRBJ2-7
CDR3 protein: ASGLQGFHEQY

V gene: TRBV12-3/TRBV12-4
J gene: TRBJ1-5
CDR3 protein: ASSWTGSNLGGNQPQH

V gene: TRBV7-8
J gene: TRBJ1-5
CDR3 protein: ASSFEGAGGNQPQH

V gene: TRBV12-3/TRBV12-4
J gene: TRBJ1-5
CDR3 protein: ASSGTGNQPQH

V gene: TRBV18
J gene: TRBJ1-1
CDR3 protein: ASSLQTGNTEAF

V gene: TRBV7-3
J gene: TRBJ2-3
CDR3 protein: ASSRLGQPSTDTQY

V gene: TRBV7-2
J gene: TRBJ2-1
CDR3 protein: ASSQSTRHNEQF

V gene: TRBV4-3
J gene: TRBJ2-5
CDR3 protein: ASSQDPAGGPLETQY

V gene: TRBV6-1
J gene: TRBJ2-7
CDR3 protein: ASSETHRDSQY

V gene: TRBV7-9
J gene: TRBJ2-1
CDR3 protein: ASSFGSLSYNEQF

V gene: TRBV6-5
J gene: TRBJ1-2
CDR3 protein: ASRPDRVGYGYT

V gene: TRBV7-8
J gene: TRBJ1-1
CDR3 protein: ASTIGDTRRANTEAF